Presented here are 31 T cell receptor beta chains from one specimen sequenced in a study of blood T cell repertoires in COVID-19. Measured with immunoSEQ multiplex PCR; TCRdb has only the in-frame clones, and not every one. This sample carries about 180,000 clones, 88% of them seen once, and the ten largest clones take approximately 9%. The material sequenced was PBMCs or T cells enriched from blood (not recorded which). Receptors were obtained from a woman aged 18-29 years who had recovered from COVID-19.

This clone was seen a single time. The chain joins TRBV4-1 to TRBJ2-7, with D possibly being TRBD2 (6 bases). With 3 bases removed from V and 4 bases from J, the gap between germline ends came to 19 bases. There are 16 residues in the CDR3. CDR1 and CDR2 (germline): MGHRA, YSYEKL. The CDR3 loop reads CASSQSEGGPKYEQYF. Here the CDR3 DNA reads TGCGCCAGCAGCCAGTCGGAGGGCGGCCCGAAATACGAGCAGTACTTC.

V and J are TRBV9 and TRBJ2-7, with 9 bases that match TRBD2. Trimming took 3 bases from V and 2 from J; bases not matched to a gene: 12. CDR3 length: 17 residues. Germline-derived CDR1 and CDR2 are SGDLS and YYNGEE. The CDR3 protein is CASSARGGLASPYEQYF. The CDR3 coding sequence is TGTGCCAGCAGCGCGCGGGGAGGACTAGCGAGCCCCTACGAGCAGTACTTC.

The V and J genes are TRBV7-9 and TRBJ2-5; 7 bases line up with TRBD2. The CDR3 runs to 14 residues. The V gene end was trimmed by 2 bases and the J gene end by 5 bases; junction bases not matched to a gene: 5. CDR1 and CDR2 (germline): SEHNR, FQNEAQ (reference sequence). CDR3: CASSLSGGEETQYF. The CDR3 bases are TGTGCCAGCAGCTTAAGTGGGGGGGAGGAGACCCAGTACTTC.

The rearrangement uses TRBV30 and TRBJ1-2; D gene uncertain. Trimming took 3 bases from V and 4 from J, leaving 9 bases between them. Germline V gene sequence: CDR1 GTSNPN, CDR2 SVGIG (reference sequence). This CDR3 is built from 12 residues. The CDR3 region has the DNA TGTGCCTGGAGCGTAAGGAGCTATGGCTACACCTTC. Protein product: CAWSVRSYGYTF. The whole variable domain, filled in from reference TRBV30 and TRBJ1-2, reads SQTIHQWPATLVQPVGSPLSLECTVEGTSNPNLYWYRQAAGRGLQLLFYSVGIGQISSEVPQNLSASRPQDRQFILSSKKLLLSDSGFYLCAWSVRSYGYTFGSGTRLTVV.

The count of this clone is one. The chain joins TRBV7-2 to TRBJ2-3, with D tentatively TRBD2 (6 bases). Germline-derived CDR1 and CDR2 are SGHTA and FQGNSA. This CDR3 comprises 16 residues. V was shortened by 0 bases and J by 1 base, with 11 bases between the two germline ends. CDR3 sequence reads: CASSLARWGGTDTQYF. CDR3 bases: TGTGCCAGCAGCTTAGCGCGATGGGGGGGCACAGATACGCAGTATTTT.

The V call is TRBV7-2, the J call TRBJ1-5; D unresolved. The CDR3 extends over 15 amino acids. The germline CDR1 and CDR2 sequences are SGHTA and FQGNSA. The V gene lost 6 bases and the J gene lost 3 bases, with 15 bases spanning the gap. CDR3 in amino acids: CASSRGGRDNQPQHF. The DNA for the CDR3 is TGTGCCAGCAGTCGTGGTGGGAGGGACAATCAGCCCCAGCATTTT.

The gene calls are TRBV4-2 and TRBJ1-4; 7 bases are a match to TRBD1. This CDR3 is built from 15 residues. In germline, CDR1 is LGHNA, CDR2 YNFKEQ. V lost 4 bases and J lost 8; bases outside the gene matches: 10. DNA of the CDR3: TGTGCCAGCAGCCTTCAAGGGGGCGCTAGGGAAAAACTGTTTTTT. Amino acid sequence: CASSLQGGAREKLFF.

The rearrangement joins TRBV4-3 to TRBJ1-3; D gene uncertain. The germline gives CDR1 LGHNA, CDR2 YSLEER. V lost 1 base and J 2 bases, leaving 12 bases between the germline ends. The CDR3 has 16 amino acids. The DNA for the CDR3 is TGCGCCAGCAGCCAAGTTTCTACAGAGCCTGGAAACACCATATATTTT. This codes for CASSQVSTEPGNTIYF.

This chain uses TRBV28 with TRBJ1-2; TRBD1 agrees at 8 bases. Germline-derived CDR1 and CDR2 are MDHEN and SYDVKM. The CDR3 covers 15 residues. Trimming took 5 bases from V and 3 from J; bases not matched to a gene: 8. The CDR3 sequence is CASSQPGQGYYGYTF. The CDR3 DNA is TGTGCCAGCAGTCAGCCTGGACAGGGCTACTATGGCTACACCTTC.

The CDR3 nucleotides are TGTGCCACCACTTCGGGCCTCGGAGGAACTGAAGCTTTCTTT. This encodes CATTSGLGGTEAFF. V and J are TRBV24-1 and TRBJ1-1, with D unclear. V lost 8 bases, J lost 5 bases, and 17 bases lay in between. The CDR3 sequence is 14 residues long. Germline loops: CDR1 KGHDR, CDR2 SFDVKD.

J is TRBJ2-7 and V is TRBV6-5; D not certain. The CDR3 spans 13 residues. The ends were cut back, 2 bases at V and 1 base at J, with 6 bases in the middle. Germline loops: CDR1 MNHEY, CDR2 SVGAGI. The CDR3 DNA is TGTGCCAGCAGTTACGGCCAATCCTACGAGCAGTACTTC. Translated, it gives CASSYGQSYEQYF.

This CDR3 reads CASSRTSGAFPTYEQYF. CDR3 nucleotide sequence: TGTGCCAGCAGCCGTACTAGCGGGGCGTTCCCTACCTACGAGCAGTACTTC. V and J are TRBV9 and TRBJ2-7, with 10 bases matching TRBD2. The CDR3 covers 17 residues. The germline CDR1 and CDR2 sequences are SGDLS and YYNGEE. Germline trimming cut 4 bases from V and 2 bases from J; bases unmatched to any gene: 12.

This clone occurred once. The genes are TRBV28 and TRBJ2-1; 10 nucleotides align to TRBD1. J was trimmed by 9 bases and V by 6 bases; bases with no gene match: 11. Germline lookup yields CDR1 MDHEN and CDR2 SYDVKM. The CDR3 is made up of 15 amino acids. The CDR3 sequence: CASRVPGQGLTEQFF. The CDR3 bases are TGTGCCAGCAGGGTCCCGGGACAGGGGCTTACTGAGCAGTTCTTC.

J is TRBJ2-7 and V is TRBV6-6; tentatively, D is TRBD1 (6 bases). The CDR3 runs 16 residues. V gave up 6 bases and J gave up 2 bases, with 20 bases separating them. Germline loops: CDR1 MNHNY, CDR2 SVGAGI (reference sequence). CDR3 bases: TGTGCCAGCAGACCGCCCCCACAGGGAACAACCTACGAGCAGTACTTC. Translation: CASRPPPQGTTYEQYF.

The chain carries TRBV4-3 and TRBJ2-3; weak D call: TRBD2 (6 bases). CDR1 and CDR2 from the germline V gene are LGHNA and YSLEER. Trimming took off 2 bases at V and 2 bases at J, with 17 bases between the two ends. CDR3 length: 17 amino acids. CDR3 bases: TGCGCCAGCAGCCAAAAGGGCGGGTGGGGGGTCACAGATACGCAGTATTTT. Its protein product is CASSQKGGWGVTDTQYF.

The CDR3 coding sequence is TGTGCCAGCAGTCCGGGACAGGGAATCGGCTACACCTTC. Its translation: CASSPGQGIGYTF. The gene calls are TRBV5-5 and TRBJ1-2, with 9 bases fitting TRBD1. The germline V gene has CDR1 SGHKS and CDR2 YYEKEE (reference sequence). Trimming removed 5 bases from V and 8 bases from J; junction bases left unmatched: 7. The CDR3 sequence is 13 residues long.

This clone has just one count. The chain is built from TRBV5-1 and TRBJ1-6; possible D gene TRBD1, 5 bases. V gave up 3 bases and J gave up 6 bases, with 16 bases separating them. This CDR3 has 16 amino acids. Germline CDR1 SGHRS, CDR2 YFSETQ. The chain's CDR3 is CASSSGGTVPNSPLHF. CDR3 DNA sequence: TGCGCCAGCAGCTCGGGGGGGACGGTTCCTAATTCACCCCTCCACTTT.

A single count supports this clone. The gene calls are TRBV29-1 and TRBJ2-1; D is perhaps TRBD1 (6 bases). The CDR3 has 13 residues. Per the germline V gene, CDR1 is SQVTM and CDR2 is ANQGSEA. The V and J ends lost 2 bases and 4 bases respectively, with 9 bases between them. CDR3 DNA: TGCAGCGTTGAATTGCAGGGGTACAATGAGCAGTTCTTC. Its translation is CSVELQGYNEQFF.

The J gene is TRBJ1-4, the V gene TRBV7-9, with a possible D match to TRBD1 (5 bases). The CDR3 length is 15 residues. Trimming took off 2 bases at V and 11 bases at J, with 18 bases between the two ends. In germline, CDR1 is SEHNR, CDR2 FQNEAQ (reference sequence). The CDR3 reads CASSLNSGGDRKLFF. In DNA form, the CDR3 reads TGTGCCAGCAGCTTAAACTCCGGGGGGGATAGGAAACTGTTTTTT.

The J gene is TRBJ2-5, the V gene TRBV3-1 (or the pseudogene TRBV3-2); TRBD2 matches at 11 bases. V dropped 0 bases and J dropped 4; count of bases not matched to a gene: 4. The germline V gene encodes CDR1 LGHDT and CDR2 YNNKEL (reference sequence). The length of the CDR3 is 16 residues. CDR3 protein: CASSQEGLAGGETQYF. CDR3 bases: TGTGCCAGCAGCCAAGAAGGGCTAGCGGGGGGAGAGACCCAGTACTTC.

This chain links TRBV7-2 with TRBJ2-2; TRBD2 matches 11 bases. Germline values: CDR1 SGHTA, CDR2 FQGNSA. V gave up 10 bases and J gave up 8 bases; unmatched junction bases: 12. The CDR3 loop spans 15 amino acids. DNA of the CDR3: TGTGCCACCTCACCACTAGCGGGAGTAAGAGGGGAGCTGTTTTTT. Amino acids: CATSPLAGVRGELFF.

The rearrangement uses TRBV28 and TRBJ2-1; a weak D match, TRBD1 (6 bases). V lost 6 bases, J lost 7 bases, and 19 bases lay in between. This CDR3 is built from 15 residues. Germline loops: CDR1 MDHEN, CDR2 SYDVKM. CDR3 amino acids: CASRGQTGPGNEQFF. The CDR3 DNA reads as TGTGCCAGCAGAGGACAGACGGGACCCGGGAATGAGCAGTTCTTC.

The chain employs TRBV4-1 and TRBJ1-2; D possibly corresponds to TRBD1 (5 bases). Germline CDR1 is MGHRA and CDR2 is YSYEKL. V lost 2 bases, J lost 5 bases, and 18 bases lay in between. CDR3 size: 16 residues. CDR3 nucleotides: TGCGCCAGCAGCCAATCAACTACAGGAATAGGGTATGGCTACACCTTC. It specifies CASSQSTTGIGYGYTF.

The rearrangement uses TRBV5-1 and TRBJ2-1; maybe TRBD1 (5 bases). CDR1 is SGHRS, CDR2 YFSETQ, per germline. Deletions cut 1 base from V and 5 bases from J, with 13 bases between. CDR3 length: 15 residues. CDR3 nucleotide sequence: TGCGCCAGCAGCTTGATGTGGGTAGGGGACAATGAGCAGTTCTTC. This encodes CASSLMWVGDNEQFF.

The J gene is TRBJ2-5, the V gene TRBV24-1, with 11 bases lining up with TRBD2. V was clipped by 5 bases and J by 5 bases; unmatched bases: 6. This CDR3 region has 15 residues. Germline loops: CDR1 KGHDR, CDR2 SFDVKD. Here the CDR3 DNA reads TGTGCCACCAGTGGAATAGCGGGGGGGCCGGAGACCCAGTACTTC. The encoded protein is CATSGIAGGPETQYF.

The chain couples TRBV9 to TRBJ1-3, with 10 positions matching TRBD1. The CDR3 is made up of 16 amino acids. Germline loops: CDR1 SGDLS, CDR2 YYNGEE. The V and J ends lost 5 bases and 0 bases, in that order; junction bases with no gene match: 5. The CDR3 nucleotides are TGTGCCAGCAGGTCCGGGACAGGGGTCTCTGGAAACACCATATATTTT. Its translation: CASRSGTGVSGNTIYF.

This chain connects TRBV5-1 to TRBJ1-2, with a possible D match to TRBD1 (5 bases). CDR3 length: 14 residues. Per germline, CDR1 SGHRS and CDR2 YFSETQ. Deletions cut 7 bases from V and 4 bases from J, with 17 bases between. The DNA for the CDR3 is TGCGCCAGCGGTTCCGGCCAGGGCGGCTATGGCTACACCTTC. Amino acid sequence: CASGSGQGGYGYTF.

V is TRBV12-5 and J is TRBJ2-3; 7 nucleotides align to TRBD1. The CDR3 sequence is 15 residues long. V gave up 6 bases and J gave up 0 bases; unmatched junction bases: 6. Germline CDR1 and CDR2: LGHNT and FRNRAP. The CDR3 coding sequence is TGTGCTAGTGGCAATGGACAGGCGAGCACAGATACGCAGTATTTT. It codes for CASGNGQASTDTQYF.

This clone was observed a single time. CDR3 in amino acids: CASSSTTNNSPLHF. The CDR3, as DNA: TGTGCCAGCAGTTCGACAACAAATAATTCACCCCTCCACTTT. The chain combines TRBV28 with TRBJ1-6; D not certain. Germline CDR1 reads MDHEN; CDR2 reads SYDVKM. The CDR3 spans 14 residues. The V gene lost 4 bases and the J gene lost 5 bases, with 9 bases spanning the gap.

The chain recombines TRBV11-2 with TRBJ1-3; no reliable D call. The CDR3 is 15 amino acids. Germline V gives CDR1 SGHAT, CDR2 FQNNGV. Trimming shortened V by 1 base and J by 0 bases, and 7 bases separated the two germline ends. Here the CDR3 DNA reads TGTGCCAGCAGCTTAGGCGTCACCTCTGGAAACACCATATATTTT. Translating it yields CASSLGVTSGNTIYF.

This chain joins TRBV3-1 (or the pseudogene TRBV3-2) and TRBJ2-5; 7 bases map to TRBD2. The V segment lost 0 bases and the J segment 3 bases; nucleotides outside the gene matches: 4. This CDR3 is 15 amino acids long. Germline loops: CDR1 LGHDT, CDR2 YNNKEL (reference sequence). CDR3 sequence (DNA): TGTGCCAGCAGCCAAGAGGGAGGGAGGGAAGAGACCCAGTACTTC. Its protein is CASSQEGGREETQYF.